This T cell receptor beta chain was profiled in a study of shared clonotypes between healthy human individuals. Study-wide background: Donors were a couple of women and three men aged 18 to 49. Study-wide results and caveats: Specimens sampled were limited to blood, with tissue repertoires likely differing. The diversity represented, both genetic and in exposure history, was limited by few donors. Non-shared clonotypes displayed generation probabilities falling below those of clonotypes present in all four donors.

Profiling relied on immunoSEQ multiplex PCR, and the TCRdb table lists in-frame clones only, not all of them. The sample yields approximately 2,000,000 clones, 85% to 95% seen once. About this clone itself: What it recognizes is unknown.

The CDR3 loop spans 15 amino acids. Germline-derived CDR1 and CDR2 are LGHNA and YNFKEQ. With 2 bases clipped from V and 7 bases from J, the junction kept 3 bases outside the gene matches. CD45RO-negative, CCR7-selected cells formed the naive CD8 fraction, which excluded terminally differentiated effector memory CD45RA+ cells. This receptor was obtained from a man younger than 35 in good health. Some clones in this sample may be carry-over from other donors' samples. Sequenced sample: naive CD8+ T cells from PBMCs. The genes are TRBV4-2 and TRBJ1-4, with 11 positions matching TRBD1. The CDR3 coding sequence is TGTGCCAGCAGCCAACGGACAGGGGGCGGTGAAAAACTGTTTTTT. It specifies CASSQRTGGGEKLFF.